This T cell receptor beta chain came from a study of T cells after yellow fever vaccination. Study results and caveats: Researchers report a weaker secondary response that nonetheless peaked faster, day 5 versus 15. The appearance of a small share of clonotypes in both CD4 and CD8 compartments was observed.

This clonotype was seen many times. Its specificity is not known. TCRdb analysed the 5' RACE reads with MiXCR anew, one entry per CDR3 protein. Of fewer than 350,000 distinct CDR3 sequences listed, 3% to 4.5% are singletons. Germline V gene lookup returns CDR1 SGDLS and CDR2 YYNGEE. Losses at the gene ends were 0 bases for V and 7 bases for J; bases not matched to a gene: 9. The CDR3 covers 15 residues. The starting material was PBMCs, obtained on the day of the yellow fever booster vaccination. The TCR comes from a man younger than 35 who received the YFV17D yellow fever vaccine. This rearrangement joins TRBV9 to TRBJ2-5; 7 positions agree with TRBD1. The chain's CDR3 is CASSVGGGGSGTQYF. As DNA, the CDR3 is TGTGCCAGCAGCGTAGGAGGGGGCGGGTCAGGGACCCAGTACTTC.